One sample yielded the 18 T cell receptor beta chains listed below, sequenced in a study of cytotoxic CD8 clonotypes in ibrutinib-treated CLL. Method: immunoSEQ multiplex PCR; TCRdb's copy keeps in-frame clones and lacks some. The sample lists about 160,000 clones, roughly 88% seen once, with approximately 2.9% in the top ten. Sequenced material: PBMCs, taken at disease progression, from a patient treated with ibrutinib. These receptors were collected from a human donor with chronic lymphocytic leukemia.

The chain uses TRBV5-5 and TRBJ1-2, with D unresolved. This CDR3 has 20 amino acids. Trimming pared 3 bases from V and 6 bases from J, leaving 33 bases between. CDR1 is SGHKS and CDR2 is YYEKEE in the germline V gene (reference sequence). The chain's CDR3 is CASSSSSLFSELDFGDGYTF. The CDR3 nucleotides read TGTGCCAGCAGCTCGTCATCTCTTTTCTCTGAATTGGACTTCGGCGATGGCTACACCTTC.

As concerns this clone: Other DNA sequences from this sample encode an identical CDR3 as well. The chain uses TRBV11-3 and TRBJ1-1; D gene uncertain. The V gene's germline CDR1 is SGHNT and CDR2 YENEEA. The CDR3 runs to 13 residues. V was cut by 1 base and J by 1 base, with 4 bases left in between. CDR3 DNA: TGTGCCAGCAGCTTAGTCAGGAACACTGAAGCTTTCTTT. As protein: CASSLVRNTEAFF.

The V gene is TRBV5-1, the J gene TRBJ2-5, with D unclear. The CDR3 is made up of 15 amino acids. Trimming pared 3 bases from V and 4 bases from J, leaving 16 bases between. Per the germline V gene, CDR1 is SGHRS and CDR2 is YFSETQ. CDR3 bases: TGCGCCAGCAGCTGGACCGATGGTGACGTAGAGACCCAGTACTTC. Protein sequence: CASSWTDGDVETQYF. Filled out from reference TRBV5-1 and TRBJ2-5, the complete variable domain reads KAGVTQTPRYLIKTRGQQVTLSCSPISGHRSVSWYQQTPGQGLQFLFEYFSETQRNKGNFPGRFSGRQFSNSRSEMNVSTLELGDSALYLCASSWTDGDVETQYFGPGTRLLVL.

This clone appeared a single time. The chain joins TRBV11-3 to TRBJ2-1; D assignment may be TRBD1 or TRBD2 (5 bases each). V was cut by 1 base and J by 6 bases, with 22 bases left in between. The CDR3 extends over 18 amino acids. Germline CDR1 and CDR2: SGHNT and YENEEA. This CDR3 reads CASSLGPGRGNRLNEQFF. CDR3 bases: TGTGCCAGCAGCTTAGGACCGGGACGGGGCAATAGACTCAATGAGCAGTTCTTC.

This chain connects TRBV7-6 to TRBJ2-5; D not resolved. There are 14 residues in the CDR3. The V gene's germline CDR1 is SGHVS and CDR2 FNYEAQ. Trimming removed 3 bases at V and 1 base at J, with 9 bases between. This CDR3 is CASSFSASQETQYF. The CDR3 region has the DNA TGTGCCAGCAGCTTCTCGGCGAGCCAAGAGACCCAGTACTTC.

The gene calls are TRBV4-3 and TRBJ2-1, with 10 bases fitting TRBD2. The CDR3 loop spans 17 amino acids. Germline V lookup: CDR1 LGHNA, CDR2 YSLEER. J lost 4 bases, V lost 0 bases, and 6 bases had no gene match. CDR3 protein: CASSQDPSGRAYNEQFF. CDR3 bases: TGCGCCAGCAGCCAAGATCCTAGCGGGAGAGCTTACAATGAGCAGTTCTTC.

This clone showed up just a few times. As DNA, the CDR3 is TGTGCCAGCAGCTCGGCGGCCGGGAATCAGCCCCAGCATTTT. This codes for CASSSAAGNQPQHF. V usage is TRBV7-9 and J usage is TRBJ1-5; D unresolved. The CDR3 consists of 14 residues. Deletions cut 4 bases from V and 4 bases from J, with 11 bases between. Germline V lookup: CDR1 SEHNR, CDR2 FQNEAQ (reference sequence).

The CDR3 is CASSITSREAFQEQYF. CDR3 nucleotide sequence: TGTGCCAGTAGTATTACTTCCCGGGAGGCCTTCCAGGAGCAGTACTTC. This chain joins TRBV19 and TRBJ2-7, with 7 bases matching TRBD2. Trimming removed 3 bases from V and 7 bases from J; junction bases left unmatched: 15. Germline loops: CDR1 LNHDA, CDR2 SQIVND (reference sequence). The CDR3 length is 16 residues.

V gene TRBV7-6 combines with J gene TRBJ2-7, with TRBD1 matching 9 bases. The trim removed 5 bases at V and 4 bases at J, leaving 9 bases unmatched. Germline loops: CDR1 SGHVS, CDR2 FNYEAQ. The CDR3 consists of 15 residues. CDR3 in DNA: TGTGCCAGCAGCCCAGGGACAGGGCCCACTTACGAGCAGTACTTC. Residues: CASSPGTGPTYEQYF.

This clone was seen once. The chain is built from TRBV7-8 and TRBJ2-2, with a weak D call TRBD1 (6 bases). This CDR3 has 17 residues. V lost 5 bases to trimming and J lost 3 bases, with 19 bases between them. From germline, CDR1 is SGHVS and CDR2 FQNEAQ. The CDR3 sequence: CASSLDPGDPYTGELFF. In DNA form, the CDR3 reads TGTGCCAGCAGCCTAGACCCAGGGGACCCCTACACCGGGGAGCTGTTTTTT.

This chain links TRBV28 with TRBJ1-5; D is undetermined. Per germline, CDR1 MDHEN and CDR2 SYDVKM. Trimming left V 7 bases short and J 0 bases short, with 31 bases between. There are 21 residues in the CDR3. CDR3 nucleotides: TGTGCCAGCATCTTAGATAGAGGAGGGCCAGGTCGGGTTTATAGCAATCAGCCCCAGCATTTT. Encoded protein: CASILDRGGPGRVYSNQPQHF. The full variable domain, completed using reference TRBV28 and TRBJ1-5, is DVKVTQSSRYLVKRTGEKVFLECVQDMDHENMFWYRQDPGLGLRLIYFSYDVKMKEKGDIPEGYSVSREKKERFSLILESASTNQTSMYLCASILDRGGPGRVYSNQPQHFGDGTRLSIL.

CDR3 nucleotides: TGTGCCAGCAGACCACCAACCGCCGGGACCCAGAGGATCAATGAGCAGTTCTTC. It specifies CASRPPTAGTQRINEQFF. The chain couples TRBV25-1 to TRBJ2-1, with D possibly being TRBD1 or TRBD2 (5 bases each). Germline V gives CDR1 MGHDK, CDR2 SYGVNS. V was pared by 6 bases and J by 6 bases, with 27 bases between. The CDR3 sequence is 18 residues long.

V is TRBV4-1 and J is TRBJ2-7, with D perhaps TRBD1 (6 bases). This CDR3 is 16 amino acids long. CDR1 and CDR2 (germline): MGHRA, YSYEKL. V shed 0 bases and J shed 7 bases, with 19 bases lying between them. The CDR3 DNA is TGCGCCAGCAGCCAAGATCCTCAGGGGCCGTTAAGTGAGCAGTACTTC. Its translation is CASSQDPQGPLSEQYF.

The V gene is TRBV5-1, the J gene TRBJ2-2; 10 nucleotides align to TRBD1. Unmatched junction bases numbered 13, after V lost 6 bases and J lost 2 bases. The CDR3 runs to 18 residues. CDR1 and CDR2 (germline): SGHRS, YFSETQ. Written as DNA, the CDR3 is TGCGCCAGCACCAACCGGGACAGGGGCCGGGTTAACACCGGGGAGCTGTTTTTT. Translating it yields CASTNRDRGRVNTGELFF.

V is TRBV4-1 and J is TRBJ2-3; D not resolved. Trimming removed 0 bases at V and 5 bases at J, with 12 bases between. The CDR3 totals 15 residues. Per the germline V gene, CDR1 is MGHRA and CDR2 is YSYEKL. The CDR3 DNA reads TGCGCCAGCAGCCAAGAGGTCAGGTCGTTAGATACGCAGTATTTT. Its protein product is CASSQEVRSLDTQYF.

This clone was recorded only once. V is TRBV7-2 and J is TRBJ2-7; 7 bases match TRBD2. Per the germline V gene, CDR1 is SGHTA and CDR2 is FQGNSA. The CDR3 runs 16 residues. V shed 3 bases, J shed 2 bases, and the junction held 10 bases outside the gene matches. The CDR3 sequence: CASSFFLAGEAYEQYF. The CDR3 DNA follows: TGTGCCAGCAGCTTCTTCTTGGCGGGAGAGGCCTACGAGCAGTACTTC. The variable domain in full, with the rest retrieved from reference TRBV7-2 and TRBJ2-7, is GAGVSQSPSNKVTEKGKDVELRCDPISGHTALYWYRQSLGQGLEFLIYFQGNSAPDKSGLPSDRFSAERTGGSVSTLTIQRTQQEDSAVYLCASSFFLAGEAYEQYFGPGTRLTVT.

This chain joins TRBV28 and TRBJ2-7; 7 nucleotides match TRBD1. V lost 5 bases and J lost 2; bases outside the gene matches: 6. The CDR3 extends over 14 amino acids. Germline assignment: CDR1 MDHEN and CDR2 SYDVKM. CDR3 loop: CASSIAGTAYEQYF. The CDR3 nucleotides read TGTGCCAGCAGTATCGCCGGGACAGCCTACGAGCAGTACTTC.

The V and J genes are TRBV7-9 and TRBJ2-5, with D unresolved. The CDR3 runs to 15 residues. V lost 1 base to trimming and J lost 4 bases, with 13 bases between them. The germline gives CDR1 SEHNR, CDR2 FQNEAQ (reference sequence). CDR3 loop: CASSLGRSSAETQYF. In nucleotides, the CDR3 is TGTGCCAGCAGCTTAGGGCGGAGCTCGGCAGAGACCCAGTACTTC.